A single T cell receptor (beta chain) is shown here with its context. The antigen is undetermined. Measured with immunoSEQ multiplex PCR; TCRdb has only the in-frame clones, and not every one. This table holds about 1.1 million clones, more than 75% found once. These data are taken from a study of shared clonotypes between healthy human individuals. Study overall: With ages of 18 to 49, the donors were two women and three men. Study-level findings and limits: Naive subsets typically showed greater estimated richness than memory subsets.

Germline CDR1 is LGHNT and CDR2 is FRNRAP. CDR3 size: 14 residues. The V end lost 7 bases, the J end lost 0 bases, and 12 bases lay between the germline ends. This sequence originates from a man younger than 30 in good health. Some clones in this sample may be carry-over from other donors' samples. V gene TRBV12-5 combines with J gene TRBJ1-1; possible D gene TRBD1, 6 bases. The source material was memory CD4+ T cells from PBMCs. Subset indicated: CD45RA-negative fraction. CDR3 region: CASVGGTLNTEAFF. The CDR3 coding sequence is TGTGCTAGTGTAGGCGGGACATTGAACACTGAAGCTTTCTTT.